This note documents a single T cell receptor (beta chain) sequence. The CDR3 runs to 17 residues. V shed 1 base, J shed 3 bases, and the junction held 6 bases outside the gene matches. Per the germline V gene, CDR1 is LNHDA and CDR2 is SQIVND (reference sequence). This specimen belongs to a study of radiation and T cells in renal cell carcinoma. Indicated time point: baseline pretreatment blood. Sample treatment: 15 Gy SBRT to primary tumor, nephrectomy 4 weeks later. The protocol was immunoSEQ multiplex PCR, while the TCRdb copy is restricted to in-frame clones and leaves out a portion. The sample lists about 59,000 clones; approximately 80% were seen once.

The chain combines TRBV19 with TRBJ2-5; TRBD2 agrees at 12 bases. The material was blood, obtained from a patient whose treatment included radiotherapy and nephrectomy. The source is a man aged 55 to 70 with renal cell carcinoma. The CDR3 DNA reads as TGTGCCAGTAGTATAGGCGGACTAGCGGGGTTCAAAGAGACCCAGTACTTC. Protein product: CASSIGGLAGFKETQYF.